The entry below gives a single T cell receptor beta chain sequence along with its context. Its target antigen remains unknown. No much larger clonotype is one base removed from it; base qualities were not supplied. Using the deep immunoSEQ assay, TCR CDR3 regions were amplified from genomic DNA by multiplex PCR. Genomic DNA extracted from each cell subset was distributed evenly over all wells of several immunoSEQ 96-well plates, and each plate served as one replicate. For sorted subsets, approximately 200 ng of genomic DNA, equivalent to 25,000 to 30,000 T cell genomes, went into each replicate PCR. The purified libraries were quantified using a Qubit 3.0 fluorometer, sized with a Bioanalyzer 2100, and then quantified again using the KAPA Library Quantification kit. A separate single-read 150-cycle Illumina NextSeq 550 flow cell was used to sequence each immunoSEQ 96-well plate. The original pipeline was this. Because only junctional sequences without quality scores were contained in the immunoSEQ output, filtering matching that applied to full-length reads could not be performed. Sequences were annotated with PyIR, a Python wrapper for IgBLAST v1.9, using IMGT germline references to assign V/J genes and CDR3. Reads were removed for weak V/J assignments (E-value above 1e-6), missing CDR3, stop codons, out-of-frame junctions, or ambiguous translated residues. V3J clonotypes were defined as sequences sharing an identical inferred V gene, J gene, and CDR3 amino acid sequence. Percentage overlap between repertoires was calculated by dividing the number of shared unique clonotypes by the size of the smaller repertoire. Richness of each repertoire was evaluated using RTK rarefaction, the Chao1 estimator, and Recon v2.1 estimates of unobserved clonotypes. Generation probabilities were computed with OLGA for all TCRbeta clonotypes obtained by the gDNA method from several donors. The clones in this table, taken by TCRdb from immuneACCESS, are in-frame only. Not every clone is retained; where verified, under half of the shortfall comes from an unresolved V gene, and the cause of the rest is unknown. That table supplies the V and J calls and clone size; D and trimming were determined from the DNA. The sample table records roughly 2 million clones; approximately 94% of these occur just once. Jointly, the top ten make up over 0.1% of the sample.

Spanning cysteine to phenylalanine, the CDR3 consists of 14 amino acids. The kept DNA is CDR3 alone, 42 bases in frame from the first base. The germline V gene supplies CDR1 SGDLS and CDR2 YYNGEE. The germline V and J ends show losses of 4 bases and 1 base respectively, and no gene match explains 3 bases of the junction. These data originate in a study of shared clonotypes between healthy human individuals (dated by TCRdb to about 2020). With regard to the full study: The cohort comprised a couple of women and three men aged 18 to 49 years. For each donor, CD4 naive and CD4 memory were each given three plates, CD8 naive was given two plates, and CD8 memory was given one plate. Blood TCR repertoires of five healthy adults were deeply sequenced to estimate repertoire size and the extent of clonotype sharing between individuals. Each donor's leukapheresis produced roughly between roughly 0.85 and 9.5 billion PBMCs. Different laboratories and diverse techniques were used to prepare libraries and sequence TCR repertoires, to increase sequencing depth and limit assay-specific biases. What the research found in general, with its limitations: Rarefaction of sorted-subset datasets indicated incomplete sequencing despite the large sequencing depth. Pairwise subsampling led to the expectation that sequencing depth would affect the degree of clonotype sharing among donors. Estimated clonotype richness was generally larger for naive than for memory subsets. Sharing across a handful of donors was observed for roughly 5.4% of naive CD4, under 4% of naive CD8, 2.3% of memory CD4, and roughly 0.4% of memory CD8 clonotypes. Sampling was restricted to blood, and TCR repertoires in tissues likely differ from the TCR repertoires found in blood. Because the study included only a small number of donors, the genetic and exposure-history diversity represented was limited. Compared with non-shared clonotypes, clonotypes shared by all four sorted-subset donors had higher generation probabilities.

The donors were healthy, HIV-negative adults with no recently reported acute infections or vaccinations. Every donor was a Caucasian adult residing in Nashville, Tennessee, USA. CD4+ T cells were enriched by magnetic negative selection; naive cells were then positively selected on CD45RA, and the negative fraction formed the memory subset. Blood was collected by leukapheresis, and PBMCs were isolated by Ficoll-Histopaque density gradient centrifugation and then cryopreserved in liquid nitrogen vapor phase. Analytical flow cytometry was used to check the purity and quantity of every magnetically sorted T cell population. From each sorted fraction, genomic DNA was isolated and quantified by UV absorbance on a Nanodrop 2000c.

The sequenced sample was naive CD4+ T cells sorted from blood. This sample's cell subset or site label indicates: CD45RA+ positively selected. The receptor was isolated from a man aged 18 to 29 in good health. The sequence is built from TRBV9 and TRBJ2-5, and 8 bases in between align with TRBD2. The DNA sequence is TGTGCCAGCAGCCAAGGACTAGCCCAAGAGACCCAGTACTTC. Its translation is CASSQGLAQETQYF.